A selection of T cell receptor beta chains follows, all from one sample in a study of shared clonotypes between healthy human individuals. Data came from immunoSEQ multiplex PCR; TCRdb stores just in-frame clones and leaves some out. The table records about 1.1 million clones, approximately 78% of them present only once. Sequences were obtained from memory CD4+ T cells from PBMCs. These receptor sequences come from a man aged 18 to 30 in good health. Some clones in this sample may be carry-over from other donors' samples. The CDR3 runs from the conserved cysteine through the conserved F or W. The D gene is left open where the match is weak. Clone size appears in some rows only: once, few, many, or a class for an expanded clone.

CDR3 length: 14
J gene: TRBJ2-1
V gene: TRBV25-1
D gene: -
clone size: -
CDR3 protein: CASSLAGSYNEQFF
CDR3 DNA: TGTGCCAGCAGTTTAGCAGGTTCCTACAATGAGCAGTTCTTC

CDR3 length: 17
J gene: TRBJ2-1
V gene: TRBV5-1
D gene: TRBD2
clone size: -
CDR3 protein: CASSREASGSSYNEQFF
CDR3 DNA: TGCGCCAGCAGCCGGGAGGCTAGCGGGAGCTCCTACAATGAGCAGTTCTTC

CDR3 length: 14
J gene: TRBJ2-7
V gene: TRBV5-1
D gene: -
clone size: -
CDR3 protein: CASSSSGSPYEQYF
CDR3 DNA: TGCGCCAGCAGCTCGTCCGGGAGTCCCTACGAGCAGTACTTC

CDR3 length: 12
J gene: TRBJ1-1
V gene: TRBV6-5
D gene: -
clone size: -
CDR3 protein: CASFLEGTEAFF
CDR3 DNA: TGTGCCAGCTTCCTCGAGGGTACTGAAGCTTTCTTT

CDR3 length: 13
J gene: TRBJ2-5
V gene: TRBV7-2
D gene: -
clone size: -
CDR3 protein: CASSRGAKETQYF
CDR3 DNA: TGTGCCAGCAGCCGAGGGGCGAAAGAGACCCAGTACTTC

CDR3 length: 15
J gene: TRBJ2-5
V gene: TRBV7-3
D gene: TRBD1
clone size: -
CDR3 protein: CASSLGGTGQETQYF
CDR3 DNA: TGTGCCAGCAGCTTAGGGGGGACAGGGCAAGAGACCCAGTACTTC

CDR3 length: 17
J gene: TRBJ1-3
V gene: TRBV2
D gene: -
clone size: -
CDR3 protein: CASSDLPVSGVGNTIYF
CDR3 DNA: TGTGCCAGCAGTGACCTCCCGGTTTCGGGTGTCGGAAACACCATATATTTT

CDR3 length: 16
J gene: TRBJ2-2
V gene: TRBV5-4
D gene: TRBD2
clone size: -
CDR3 protein: CASSWGLAGATGELFF
CDR3 DNA: TGTGCCAGCAGCTGGGGACTAGCGGGAGCGACCGGGGAGCTGTTTTTT

CDR3 length: 16
J gene: TRBJ2-3
V gene: TRBV7-3
D gene: -
clone size: -
CDR3 protein: CASSLSPGGGKDTQYF
CDR3 DNA: TGTGCCAGCAGCTTATCCCCAGGGGGAGGTAAAGATACGCAGTATTTT

CDR3 length: 12
J gene: TRBJ1-2
V gene: TRBV5-1
D gene: -
clone size: -
CDR3 protein: CASSLGPTGYTF
CDR3 DNA: TGCGCCAGCAGCTTGGGACCCACGGGCTACACCTTC

CDR3 length: 17
J gene: TRBJ1-2
V gene: TRBV28
D gene: -
clone size: -
CDR3 protein: CASSLTNFLGGDYGYTF
CDR3 DNA: TGTGCCAGCAGCTTAACTAACTTTCTGGGCGGTGACTATGGCTACACCTTC

CDR3 length: 14
J gene: TRBJ2-1
V gene: TRBV11-3
D gene: TRBD2
clone size: few
CDR3 protein: CASSRGSGSHEQFF
CDR3 DNA: TGTGCCAGCAGCCGAGGGAGCGGGAGTCATGAGCAGTTCTTC

CDR3 length: 14
J gene: TRBJ1-2
V gene: TRBV5-4
D gene: -
clone size: -
CDR3 protein: CASSFAAGGPGYTF
CDR3 DNA: TGTGCCAGCAGTTTTGCAGCGGGGGGCCCTGGCTACACCTTC

CDR3 length: 15
J gene: TRBJ2-7
V gene: TRBV4-3
D gene: TRBD1
clone size: -
CDR3 protein: CASSRAGTGSYEQYF
CDR3 DNA: TGCGCCAGCAGCCGAGCCGGGACAGGGTCTTATGAGCAGTACTTC

CDR3 length: 14
J gene: TRBJ1-1
V gene: TRBV9
D gene: -
clone size: -
CDR3 protein: CASSVGPGALEAFF
CDR3 DNA: TGTGCCAGCAGCGTAGGTCCGGGGGCCCTTGAAGCTTTCTTT

CDR3 length: 18
J gene: TRBJ2-3
V gene: TRBV7-8
D gene: TRBD2
clone size: -
CDR3 protein: CASTLVPSGRLSTDTQYF
CDR3 DNA: TGTGCCAGCACCTTAGTCCCTAGCGGGAGGCTTAGCACAGATACGCAGTATTTT

CDR3 length: 14
J gene: TRBJ1-4
V gene: TRBV28
D gene: -
clone size: -
CDR3 protein: CASSFHGAGEKLFF
CDR3 DNA: TGTGCCAGCAGTTTTCATGGGGCAGGCGAAAAACTGTTTTTT

CDR3 length: 13
J gene: TRBJ1-1
V gene: TRBV15
D gene: -
clone size: -
CDR3 protein: CATSRVRGAAGLF
CDR3 DNA: TGTGCCACCAGCAGAGTTAGGGGGGCCGCCGGGCTCTTT

CDR3 length: 12
J gene: TRBJ2-1
V gene: TRBV5-1
D gene: -
clone size: -
CDR3 protein: CASSLQYNEQFF
CDR3 DNA: TGCGCCAGCAGCTTACAGTACAATGAGCAGTTCTTC

CDR3 length: 15
J gene: TRBJ2-5
V gene: TRBV29-1
D gene: TRBD2
clone size: -
CDR3 protein: CSVEILAGTPGSQYF
CDR3 DNA: TGCAGCGTTGAAATCCTAGCGGGGACGCCCGGGTCCCAGTACTTC

CDR3 length: 15
J gene: TRBJ2-4
V gene: TRBV5-1
D gene: -
clone size: once
CDR3 protein: CASSDPGAAKNIQYF
CDR3 DNA: TGCGCCAGCAGCGATCCGGGGGCGGCCAAAAACATTCAGTACTTC

CDR3 length: 14
J gene: TRBJ2-1
V gene: TRBV9
D gene: TRBD2
clone size: -
CDR3 protein: CASSASGRMDEQFF
CDR3 DNA: TGTGCCAGCAGCGCTAGCGGGAGGATGGATGAGCAGTTCTTC

CDR3 length: 13
J gene: TRBJ1-3
V gene: TRBV6-6
D gene: -
clone size: -
CDR3 protein: CASTEASGNTIYF
CDR3 DNA: TGTGCCAGCACCGAGGCCTCTGGAAACACCATATATTTT

CDR3 length: 15
J gene: TRBJ2-6
V gene: TRBV5-1
D gene: -
clone size: -
CDR3 protein: CASSLAGGGANVLTF
CDR3 DNA: TGCGCCAGCAGCTTGGCAGGTGGTGGGGCCAACGTCCTGACTTTC

CDR3 length: 15
J gene: TRBJ1-5
V gene: TRBV2
D gene: -
clone size: once
CDR3 protein: CASSEADGWNQPQHF
CDR3 DNA: TGTGCCAGCAGTGAAGCCGATGGGTGGAATCAGCCCCAGCATTTT

CDR3 length: 14
J gene: TRBJ2-1
V gene: TRBV5-1
D gene: TRBD2
clone size: once
CDR3 protein: CASSQGLARNEQFF
CDR3 DNA: TGCGCCAGCAGCCAAGGACTAGCCCGCAATGAGCAGTTCTTC

CDR3 length: 13
J gene: TRBJ2-7
V gene: TRBV25-1
D gene: -
clone size: -
CDR3 protein: CASSDYYVYEQYF
CDR3 DNA: TGTGCCAGCAGTGACTACTACGTCTACGAGCAGTACTTC

CDR3 length: 13
J gene: TRBJ1-1
V gene: TRBV25-1
D gene: TRBD1
clone size: -
CDR3 protein: CASRQGARAEAFF
CDR3 DNA: TGTGCCAGCAGGCAGGGGGCGCGAGCTGAAGCTTTCTTT

CDR3 length: 13
J gene: TRBJ2-5
V gene: TRBV5-1
D gene: -
clone size: -
CDR3 protein: CASSLKGEETQYF
CDR3 DNA: TGCGCCAGCAGCTTGAAAGGAGAAGAGACCCAGTACTTC

CDR3 length: 14
J gene: TRBJ1-1
V gene: TRBV10-1
D gene: -
clone size: -
CDR3 protein: CASRRQITDTEAFF
CDR3 DNA: TGCGCCAGCAGGAGACAAATCACGGACACTGAAGCTTTCTTT